Listed here is a single T cell receptor beta chain. Its antigen is undetermined. The data originate from a study of response to subunit inactivated influenza vaccine. Overall study findings and caveats: It was the authors' suggestion that each seasonal influenza vaccination recruits few new T cells.

The CDR3 spans 13 residues. CDR1 and CDR2 (germline): MNHEY, SVGEGT. Trimming at V came to 7 bases and at J to 6 bases, leaving 9 bases not matched to a gene. TCRdb reanalysed the RT-PCR reads using MiXCR and keeps one entry per CDR3 protein. The table records hundreds of thousands of distinct CDR3 sequences, about 15% of them present only once. V and J are TRBV6-2 or TRBV6-3 and TRBJ2-7; 7 bases map to TRBD1. The input for sequencing was PBMCs from blood, taken around two weeks before vaccination. The receptor comes from a man aged 50 to 60 who received an inactivated influenza vaccine. For the CDR3, the DNA is TGTGCCAGCACCACGCCCCCAGGGGGCGAGCAGTACTTC. Its protein product is CASTTPPGGEQYF.